This TCR beta chain originates from a study of shared clonotypes between healthy human individuals. Background on the study: Samples came from a couple of female and three male donors aged 18 to 49.

Sequencing was performed with immunoSEQ multiplex PCR; in TCRdb, only in-frame clones are kept and a portion is missing. The sample carries some 2 million clones, just under 95% recorded once. Note on this clone: No antigen is known for it.

Study results and caveats: Four donors showed sharing of approximately 5% of naive CD4 clonotypes.

The germline gives CDR1 SEHNR, CDR2 FQNEAQ (reference sequence). V trimming: 5 bases; J trimming: 5 bases; junction bases outside the gene matches: 12. The CDR3 runs to 17 residues. Naive CD8 isolation took CD45RO-negative cells positively selected for CCR7 and excluded terminally differentiated effector memory CD45RA+ cells. The donor cohort consisted entirely of Caucasian adults residing in Nashville, Tennessee. The gene calls are TRBV7-9 and TRBJ2-5, with TRBD2 matching 12 bases. The sequenced material came from naive CD8+ T cells sorted from blood. The source of this sequence is a man aged 18 to 29 in good health. The CDR3 sequence: CASSPPLAGGPVETQYF. In DNA form, the CDR3 reads TGTGCCAGCAGCCCCCCGCTAGCGGGGGGGCCTGTGGAGACCCAGTACTTC.